One sample yielded the 3 T cell receptor beta chains listed below, sequenced in a study of blood T cell repertoires in COVID-19 (dated by TCRdb to the early 2020s). Libraries were made using the immunoSEQ multiplex PCR assay. Imported from immuneACCESS, the table was reduced by TCRdb to in-frame sequences with V and J called. These copies leave out some clones; in studies compared against another copy, an unresolved V gene accounts for under half, and the cause of the remainder is not known. This sample is represented by roughly 200,000 clones; around 90% of them were singletons. The ten largest clones take up around 7% of the sample. The specimen sequenced was peripheral blood. The receptors stem from a man aged 35 to 55 with acute or convalescent COVID-19.

The chain carries TRBV28 and TRBJ2-7, with D maybe TRBD1 (6 bases). Germline CDR1 and CDR2: MDHEN and SYDVKM. V was clipped by 6 bases and J by 5 bases, with 14 bases between them. This CDR3 is 13 amino acids long. The CDR3 DNA sequence: TGTGCCAGCAGCCCTACAGGGTCCCACGAGCAGTACTTC. This sequence encodes CASSPTGSHEQYF.

The rearrangement joins TRBV9 to TRBJ2-2, with D possibly TRBD2 on 6 matching bases. Trimming cost V 3 bases and J 0 bases, with 12 bases left between them. This CDR3 spans 16 amino acids. Germline CDR1 reads SGDLS; CDR2 reads YYNGEE. CDR3 in DNA: TGTGCCAGCAGCGGACTCGGGGGAACGAACACCGGGGAGCTGTTTTTT. Translated: CASSGLGGTNTGELFF.

The chain carries TRBV30 and TRBJ1-3; no definite D call. In germline, CDR1 is GTSNPN, CDR2 SVGIG (reference sequence). CDR3 length: 15 residues. Trimming took off 2 bases at V and 2 bases at J, with 13 bases between the two ends. The CDR3 here is CAWSNSLIPGNTIYF. The CDR3 bases are TGTGCCTGGAGTAACAGTCTTATCCCTGGAAACACCATATATTTT.